These T cell receptor beta chains were read from a single sample in a study of T cell repertoires in cytomegalovirus infection. In TCRdb, the reads were re-called with MiXCR into one record per CDR3 protein. The table includes about 220,000 distinct CDR3 sequences, around 40% detected once. Their antigens are not known. Material: CD8+ T cells from cultured PBMCs, obtained from culture after CMV antigen stimulation. Receptors originate from a human donor in good health (CMV status not recorded). Some clones in this sample may be carry-over from other donors' samples. Each CDR3 is given with its conserved first and last residue.

>14|TRBJ2-7|TRBV7-9
CASSSSYLADEQYF
>12|TRBJ2-1|TRBV2
CASTERGDEQFF
>14|TRBJ1-2|TRBV5-1
CASSLDDSNYGYTF
>16|TRBJ2-1|TRBV27
CASTDGLAGSYNEQFF
>13|TRBJ1-2|TRBV7-2
CAATGDPNYGYTF
>19|TRBJ2-3|TRBV7-2
CASSLIGSSGRASTDTQYF
>15|TRBJ1-4|TRBV7-9
CASSPPGQGGEKLFF
>16|TRBJ2-7|TRBV7-9
CASRSGGGDAWGEQYF
>15|TRBJ1-6|TRBV27
CASSKQGSYNSPLHF
>18|TRBJ2-2|TRBV6-1
CASSYPLRAGENTGELFF
>15|TRBJ2-1|TRBV6-1
CASSELAGGHNEQVF
>14|TRBJ1-4|TRBV7-8
CASSLGRGYEKLFF
>17|TRBJ1-1|TRBV28
CASSSSIRGMLNTEAFF
>12|TRBJ2-5|TRBV7-9
CASSLALETQYF
>16|TRBJ2-3|TRBV5-6
CASSPTSGASTDTQYF
>17|TRBJ2-3|TRBV10-3
CAISDPGLAGEADTQYF
>11|TRBJ1-1|TRBV27
CASSLGHKAFF
>13|TRBJ1-1|TRBV28
CASSFQVNTEAFF
>13|TRBJ2-3|TRBV7-7
CASSSKLKGTQYF
>14|TRBJ2-7|TRBV4-2
CASSQDRANYEQYF
>15|TRBJ2-7|TRBV11-2
CASSLNVGGRNEQYF
>14|TRBJ1-3|TRBV7-8
CASSRTSYGNTIYF
>10|TRBJ1-5|TRBV27
CASNGQPQHF
>15|TRBJ1-1|TRBV10-3
CAISEGRPMNTEAFF
>12|TRBJ1-4|TRBV5-1
CASRDRDEKLFF
>16|TRBJ2-1|TRBV4-1
CASSQALAGGGDEQFF
>17|TRBJ1-6|TRBV7-6
CASSSDRESSYNSPLHF
>14|TRBJ2-7|TRBV27
CASSIGTGSYEQYF
>14|TRBJ1-4|TRBV14
CASSPRTGSEKLFF
>15|TRBJ2-1|TRBV5-1
CASSGKGQGSYEQFF
>15|TRBJ2-7|TRBV7-2
CASSPFGLAGGEQYF
>15|TRBJ1-5|TRBV7-9
CASSLESGFNQPQHF
>15|TRBJ1-5|TRBV27
CASSFARDSNQPQHF
>11|TRBJ2-5|TRBV7-6
CASSTRDRGYF
>13|TRBJ2-2|TRBV28
CASSVGRTGELFF
>13|TRBJ1-2|TRBV2
CARPPGHNYGYTF
>17|TRBJ2-3|TRBV3-1
CASSQVRKRFSTDTQYF
>14|TRBJ1-1|TRBV7-9
CASSLVGMNTEAFF
>17|TRBJ2-3|TRBV28
CASSSLADPRGTDTQYF
>14|TRBJ2-2|TRBV7-6
CASSLGSSSGELFF
>13|TRBJ2-2|TRBV6-2/TRBV6-3
CASSYGLLGELFF